The T cell receptor beta chain described here comes from a study of radiotherapy plus CTLA-4 blockade in lung cancer. Germline V gene data show CDR1 as MNHEY and CDR2 as SMNVEV (reference sequence). V was shortened by 7 bases and J by 1 base, with 17 bases between the two germline ends. The CDR3 covers 15 residues. Participants had chemo-refractory metastatic non-small-cell lung cancer and were treated with focal radiation plus ipilimumab CTLA-4 blockade. Study-wide results and caveats: TCR clones originating in tumors grew in number in blood after radiotherapy plus ipilimumab. Interferon-beta and early blood T cell clone dynamics reportedly predicted response best.

Turning to this clone: The antigen remains undetermined.

The method was immunoSEQ multiplex PCR; TCRdb's version includes in-frame clones alone and lacks a portion of them. Among some 40,000 clones listed, 75% to 80% were seen once. This TCR was sampled from a human donor with non-small cell lung cancer whose response to radiotherapy plus ipilimumab could not be evaluated. This material consisted of peripheral blood, taken from a patient treated with radiotherapy plus ipilimumab. This chain connects TRBV27 to TRBJ2-7; a weak D match, TRBD2 (5 bases). CDR3 nucleotides: TGTGCCAGCACTCCGGTTGGCCCGGGATCCTACGAGCAGTACTTC. Encoded protein: CASTPVGPGSYEQYF.